These 9 T cell receptor beta chains were all obtained from the same sample, sequenced in a study of early T cells in non-severe SARS-CoV-2 infection. TCRdb reanalysed the 5' RACE reads using MiXCR and keeps one entry per CDR3 protein. The data show about 110,000 distinct CDR3 sequences, around 10% seen once. Sequenced material: whole blood. These receptors were obtained from an adult who was a healthcare worker with PCR-confirmed SARS-CoV-2 infection or an uninfected control (not recorded which).

This clonotype was detected ten times or more. The chain is built from TRBV19 and TRBJ1-1; a weak D match, TRBD1 (5 bases). Germline CDR1 and CDR2: LNHDA and SQIVND (reference sequence). V lost 7 bases, J lost 3 bases, and 15 bases lay in between. The CDR3 is 14 amino acids. Here the CDR3 reads CASTGRGSYTEAFF. The CDR3 DNA reads as TGTGCCAGTACCGGTCGGGGCAGCTACACTGAAGCTTTCTTT.

This clonotype was seen a handful of times. J is TRBJ1-1 and V is TRBV6-2 or TRBV6-3; possible D gene TRBD1, 6 bases. Trimming cost V 2 bases and J 4 bases, with 17 bases left between them. Germline V CDR1 and CDR2: MNHEY, SVGEGT. The CDR3 consists of 16 residues. The CDR3 sequence is CASSYAGAGAITEAFF. CDR3 nucleotide sequence: TGTGCCAGCAGTTACGCGGGGGCTGGCGCGATCACTGAAGCTTTCTTT.

This clonotype appeared a single time. A much larger clone differs from this one at a single base, so this may be a read error. The rearrangement links TRBV5-1 to TRBJ1-1; tentative D call: TRBD1 (6 bases). Germline V gene sequence: CDR1 SGHRS, CDR2 YFSETQ. This CDR3 spans 13 amino acids. The CDR3, as DNA: TGCGTCAGCGGGGGCGATCCGAACACTGAAGCTTTCTTT. Its translation: CVSGGDPNTEAFF.

This clonotype was observed many times. The CDR3, as DNA: TGCAGTGCCCTCCCTCCTAGCGGGGCCGATTACGAGCAGTACTTC. Its translation: CSALPPSGADYEQYF. The chain joins TRBV20-1 to TRBJ2-7, with TRBD2 matching 9 bases. The V gene's germline CDR1 is DFQATT and CDR2 SNEGSKA (reference sequence). V was clipped by 6 bases and J by 4 bases; unmatched bases: 13. The CDR3 spans 15 residues.

The chain has TRBV6-1 and TRBJ2-2; 9 bases are shared with TRBD1. Germline CDR1 is MNHNS and CDR2 is SASEGT. The CDR3 consists of 13 residues. The V and J ends lost 11 bases and 6 bases, in that order; junction bases with no gene match: 7. CDR3 coding DNA: TGTGCCGGAAGACAGGGGGAGGCCGGGGAGCTGTTTTTT. Its protein is CAGRQGEAGELFF.

This clonotype was counted many times. J is TRBJ2-7 and V is TRBV21-1; the D call in the table, TRBD2, was not verified against the DNA. TRBV21-1 is a pseudogene segment. There are 15 residues in the CDR3. The CDR3 DNA reads TGTGCCAGCAGCGAGGGCGGCCGGTTTTTCTCCGAGCAGTACTTC. The encoded protein is CASSEGGRFFSEQYF.

This chain joins TRBV7-8 and TRBJ1-3; 8 bases are shared with TRBD1. Germline V CDR1 and CDR2: SGHVS, FQNEAQ. The CDR3 has 18 residues. Trimming at V came to 5 bases and at J to 0 bases, leaving 12 bases not matched to a gene. CDR3 protein: CASSPLGGQAISGNTIYF. The CDR3 nucleotides read TGTGCCAGCAGCCCCCTCGGGGGACAGGCGATCTCTGGAAACACCATATATTTT.

This clonotype was detected many times. The rearrangement links TRBV12-3 or TRBV12-4 to TRBJ2-7; 14 nucleotides line up with TRBD2. Unmatched junction bases numbered 5, after V lost 4 bases and J lost 6 bases. The CDR3 has 15 amino acids. CDR3 in DNA: TGTGCCAGCAGTTCCCTGACTAGCGGGAGGGCCGAGCAGTACTTC. Translating it yields CASSSLTSGRAEQYF.

This chain joins TRBV11-3 and TRBJ2-1; D is uncertain. Germline V gene lookup returns CDR1 SGHNT and CDR2 YENEEA. V dropped 5 bases and J dropped 1 base, with 9 bases sitting between them. This CDR3 spans 14 amino acids. The CDR3 DNA follows: TGTGCCAGCAGCCCCGAAGTATCCTACAATGAGCAGTTCTTC. This translates into CASSPEVSYNEQFF.